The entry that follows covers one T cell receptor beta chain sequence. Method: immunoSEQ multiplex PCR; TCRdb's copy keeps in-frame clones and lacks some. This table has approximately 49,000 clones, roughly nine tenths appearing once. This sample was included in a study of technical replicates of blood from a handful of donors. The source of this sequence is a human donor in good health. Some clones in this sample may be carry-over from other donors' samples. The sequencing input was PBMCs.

The CDR3 DNA sequence: TGTGCCAGCACCCAGGGCAACTATGGCTACACCTTC. It is translated as CASTQGNYGYTF. The chain carries TRBV6-5 and TRBJ1-2; D perhaps matches TRBD1 (5 bases). This CDR3 spans 12 amino acids. Germline CDR1 and CDR2: MNHEY and SVGAGI. V was pared by 7 bases and J by 2 bases, with 8 bases between.